Listed below are T cell receptor beta chains from one sample, sequenced in a study of CD8 T cells in Susac syndrome. One entry per CDR3 protein results from TCRdb running MiXCR on the immunoSEQ multiplex PCR reads. The sample comprises approximately 120,000 distinct CDR3 sequences, around 90% of which are singletons, and roughly 0.14% rests with the top ten. Sequenced sample: CD4+ T cells from PBMCs. The receptors come from a human donor in good health. Both conserved end residues are part of each CDR3. The D gene is left open where the match is weak. A row's size may be missing; if present it is once, few, many or a size class.

abundance	d_gene	j_gene	v_gene	CDR3aa	CDR3nt
.	TRBD1	TRBJ1-2	TRBV19	CASHVTPGQGNYGYTF	TGTGCCAGTCATGTTACCCCGGGACAGGGTAACTATGGCTACACCTTC
.	TRBD2	TRBJ2-3	TRBV7-2	CASSDSGRTDTQYF	TGTGCCAGCAGCGACAGCGGGAGGACAGATACGCAGTATTTT
once	.	TRBJ2-1	TRBV7-6	CASSLSRVPKTRNEQFF	TGTGCCAGCAGCTTGAGCCGGGTCCCAAAAACCCGCAATGAGCAGTTCTTC
once	.	TRBJ2-7	TRBV20-1	CSAYREYEQYF	TGCAGTGCTTATCGTGAGTACGAGCAGTACTTC
.	TRBD2	TRBJ2-1	TRBV19	CASRIAGVQYNEQFF	TGTGCCAGTAGAATAGCGGGGGTGCAATACAATGAGCAGTTCTTC
.	TRBD2	TRBJ2-3	TRBV29-1	CSVLTGGRETQYF	TGCAGCGTTCTAACGGGAGGAAGAGAAACGCAGTATTTT
.	.	TRBJ2-1	TRBV5-1	CASRIAGTGSFNEQFF	TGCGCCAGCAGGATCGCTGGGACTGGATCTTTCAATGAGCAGTTCTTC
.	TRBD1	TRBJ1-5	TRBV28	CASSLTGVGGNQPQHF	TGTGCCAGCAGTCTGACAGGGGTTGGGGGCAATCAGCCCCAGCATTTT
.	.	TRBJ2-1	TRBV3-1	CASSQGLIGGILGNEQFF	TGTGCCAGCAGCCAAGGGCTAATCGGGGGCATCCTGGGAAATGAGCAGTTCTTC
once	.	TRBJ1-2	TRBV7-9	CASSLGESYNYGYTF	TGTGCCAGCAGCTTAGGGGAATCCTATAACTATGGCTACACCTTC
few	TRBD1	TRBJ2-2	TRBV5-1	CASSLRQGSQEITGELFF	TGCGCCAGCAGCCTTCGACAGGGCAGCCAGGAGATCACCGGGGAGCTGTTTTTT
.	.	TRBJ2-5	TRBV25-1	CASSGSGLAQTTQYF	TGTGCCAGCAGTGGGTCCGGACTGGCCCAAACGACCCAGTACTTC
once	.	TRBJ1-1	TRBV9	CASSSSPRMGEAFF	TGTGCCAGCAGCTCAAGCCCCCGTATGGGTGAAGCTTTCTTT
.	TRBD1	TRBJ1-2	TRBV4-2	CASSRTGTGGTSGYGYTF	TGTGCCAGCAGTCGAACCGGGACAGGGGGCACTTCTGGCTATGGCTACACCTTC
once	TRBD1	TRBJ1-4	TRBV12-3/TRBV12-4	CASSLGAGGGLFF	TGTGCCAGCAGTTTAGGGGCAGGGGGAGGACTGTTTTTT
.	.	TRBJ2-2	TRBV9	CASSVSSLGVGTNTGELFF	TGTGCCAGCAGCGTATCCTCTTTAGGGGTAGGAACCAACACCGGGGAGCTGTTTTTT
once	.	TRBJ2-7	TRBV14	CASSQQVRRDTTRSYEQYF	TGTGCCAGCAGCCAACAAGTCCGACGAGACACCACGAGGAGCTACGAGCAGTACTTC
.	.	TRBJ2-1	TRBV6-5	CASSRTRGSYNEQFF	TGTGCCAGCAGTCGCACTAGGGGTTCCTACAATGAGCAGTTCTTC
.	TRBD2	TRBJ2-1	TRBV5-1	CASSLQGLEVGNEQFF	TGCGCCAGCAGCTTGCAGGGACTAGAGGTGGGCAATGAGCAGTTCTTC
.	TRBD1	TRBJ2-3	TRBV7-8	CASRRERTGGTDTQYF	TGTGCCAGCAGACGAGAGAGGACAGGGGGCACAGATACGCAGTATTTT
once	.	TRBJ2-6	TRBV11-2	CASSLDPNQGIYSGANVLTF	TGTGCCAGCAGCTTAGACCCTAACCAGGGGATCTACTCTGGGGCCAACGTCCTGACTTTC
.	TRBD1	TRBJ2-3	TRBV9	CASSVNRLDRGTDTQYF	TGTGCCAGCAGCGTAAACCGGTTGGACAGGGGGACAGATACGCAGTATTTT
.	TRBD1	TRBJ1-1	TRBV9	CASSHSLDRVPNTEAFF	TGTGCCAGCAGCCATTCTTTGGACAGGGTCCCGAACACTGAAGCTTTCTTT
.	.	TRBJ2-1	TRBV5-1	CASSLADSSYNEQFF	TGCGCCAGCAGCTTGGCGGACAGTTCCTACAATGAGCAGTTCTTC
.	TRBD2	TRBJ2-1	TRBV6-6	CASSAGVANYNEQFF	TGTGCCAGCAGTGCGGGGGTTGCAAATTACAATGAGCAGTTCTTC
few	.	TRBJ2-7	TRBV7-9	CASSFKNRSSYEQYF	TGTGCCAGCAGCTTCAAGAACCGGAGCTCCTACGAGCAGTACTTC
.	.	TRBJ1-2	TRBV7-8	CASSAGRGDYYGYTF	TGTGCCAGCAGCGCGGGACGGGGAGACTACTATGGCTACACCTTC
.	TRBD1	TRBJ1-5	TRBV7-9	CASSLAGQGVHQPQHF	TGTGCCAGCAGCTTAGCGGGCCAGGGGGTTCATCAGCCCCAGCATTTT
once	TRBD1	TRBJ2-1	TRBV30	CAWRGDRTNNEQFF	TGTGCCTGGCGCGGGGACAGGACTAACAATGAGCAGTTCTTC
.	TRBD2	TRBJ2-1	TRBV19	CASSPEGLVGNEQFF	TGTGCCAGTAGTCCCGAGGGACTAGTTGGGAATGAGCAGTTCTTC
.	TRBD1	TRBJ1-5	TRBV18	CASSPGARGLGGNQPQHF	TGTGCCAGCTCACCAGGGGCCAGGGGGCTGGGCGGCAATCAGCCCCAGCATTTT
.	.	TRBJ2-2	TRBV7-2	CASETRAVMNTGELFF	TGTGCCAGTGAGACCCGAGCAGTTATGAACACCGGGGAGCTGTTTTTT
.	.	TRBJ2-7	TRBV20-1	CSARDSIAAQAGEQYF	TGCAGTGCTAGAGATTCCATAGCGGCCCAGGCGGGGGAGCAGTACTTC
.	.	TRBJ2-5	TRBV12-3/TRBV12-4	CASGGRGETQYF	TGTGCCAGCGGGGGACGGGGAGAGACCCAGTACTTC
.	.	TRBJ2-2	TRBV7-3	CASSPWQAADTGELFF	TGTGCCAGCAGCCCTTGGCAGGCCGCGGACACCGGGGAGCTGTTTTTT
once	TRBD1	TRBJ2-7	TRBV19	CASTETAGTGVYEQYF	TGTGCCAGTACCGAAACGGCAGGGACAGGCGTCTACGAGCAGTACTTC
.	TRBD2	TRBJ2-1	TRBV6-2/TRBV6-3	CASSYSSTSGKFYNEQFF	TGTGCCAGCAGTTACTCGAGTACTAGCGGGAAATTTTACAATGAGCAGTTCTTC
once	TRBD1	TRBJ2-2	TRBV5-1	CASSHRDRGAGELFF	TGCGCCAGCAGCCACCGGGACAGGGGCGCCGGGGAGCTGTTTTTT
.	TRBD2	TRBJ2-7	TRBV5-1	CASSTLAGGSEQYF	TGCGCCAGCAGCACACTAGCGGGAGGGTCCGAGCAGTACTTC
.	TRBD2	TRBJ2-3	TRBV11-3	CASSLERGLTDTQYF	TGTGCCAGCAGTCTTGAGCGGGGTTTGACAGATACGCAGTATTTT
.	TRBD1	TRBJ1-2	TRBV5-6	CASSLEGAGYGYTF	TGTGCCAGCAGCTTAGAGGGGGCAGGCTATGGCTACACCTTC
.	TRBD2	TRBJ2-7	TRBV25-1	CASSETSGLAYEQYF	TGTGCCAGCAGCGAAACTTCGGGACTAGCTTACGAGCAGTACTTC
.	.	TRBJ2-7	TRBV7-2	CASSLINRLDAVYEQYF	TGTGCCAGCAGCTTAATTAACCGGCTGGACGCCGTCTACGAGCAGTACTTC